Reported below is one T cell receptor beta chain. As originally analysed: For nucleated cells, counts were estimated from reference gene primer amplification. The data were produced by immunoSEQ multiplex PCR, yet TCRdb's version contains in-frame clones alone and is incomplete. The V and J calls and clone size are taken from that table; D and trimming were inferred from the DNA. The sample holds over 75,000 clones, around four fifths seen once. These data originate in a study of blood T cell repertoires in COVID-19. Study-wide context: The United States, Italy and Spain provided the acute and convalescent COVID-19 samples. The analysed material was cDNA or gDNA that came from T cells, B-cell-depleted T cells, or PBMCs.

The ends lost 6 bases at V and 5 bases at J; junction bases unmatched: 9. The germline V gene has CDR1 GTSNPN and CDR2 SVGIG (reference sequence). The CDR3 is 13 amino acids. Sample: peripheral blood. The receptor was isolated from a human donor in a cohort sampled during active COVID-19. V usage is TRBV30 and J usage is TRBJ1-1, with 7 bases that match TRBD1. DNA for the CDR3: TGTGCCTGCAAACCCGACAGGGCTACTGAAGCTTTCTTT. Translation: CACKPDRATEAFF.